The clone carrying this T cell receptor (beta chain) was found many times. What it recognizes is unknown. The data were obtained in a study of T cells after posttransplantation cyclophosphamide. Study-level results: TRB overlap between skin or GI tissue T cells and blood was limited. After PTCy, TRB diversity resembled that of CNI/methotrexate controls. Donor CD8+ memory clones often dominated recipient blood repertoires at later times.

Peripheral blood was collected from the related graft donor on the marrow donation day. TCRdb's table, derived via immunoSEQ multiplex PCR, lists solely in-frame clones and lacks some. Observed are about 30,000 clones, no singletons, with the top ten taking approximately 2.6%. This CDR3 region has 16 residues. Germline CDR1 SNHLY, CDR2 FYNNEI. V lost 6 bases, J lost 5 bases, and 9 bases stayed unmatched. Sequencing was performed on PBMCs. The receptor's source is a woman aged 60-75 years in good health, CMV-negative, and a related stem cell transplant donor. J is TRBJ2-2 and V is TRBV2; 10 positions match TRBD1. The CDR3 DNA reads TGTGCCAGCAGCGTCCCGGGACAGGGGAGAACCGGGGAGCTGTTTTTT. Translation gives CASSVPGQGRTGELFF.